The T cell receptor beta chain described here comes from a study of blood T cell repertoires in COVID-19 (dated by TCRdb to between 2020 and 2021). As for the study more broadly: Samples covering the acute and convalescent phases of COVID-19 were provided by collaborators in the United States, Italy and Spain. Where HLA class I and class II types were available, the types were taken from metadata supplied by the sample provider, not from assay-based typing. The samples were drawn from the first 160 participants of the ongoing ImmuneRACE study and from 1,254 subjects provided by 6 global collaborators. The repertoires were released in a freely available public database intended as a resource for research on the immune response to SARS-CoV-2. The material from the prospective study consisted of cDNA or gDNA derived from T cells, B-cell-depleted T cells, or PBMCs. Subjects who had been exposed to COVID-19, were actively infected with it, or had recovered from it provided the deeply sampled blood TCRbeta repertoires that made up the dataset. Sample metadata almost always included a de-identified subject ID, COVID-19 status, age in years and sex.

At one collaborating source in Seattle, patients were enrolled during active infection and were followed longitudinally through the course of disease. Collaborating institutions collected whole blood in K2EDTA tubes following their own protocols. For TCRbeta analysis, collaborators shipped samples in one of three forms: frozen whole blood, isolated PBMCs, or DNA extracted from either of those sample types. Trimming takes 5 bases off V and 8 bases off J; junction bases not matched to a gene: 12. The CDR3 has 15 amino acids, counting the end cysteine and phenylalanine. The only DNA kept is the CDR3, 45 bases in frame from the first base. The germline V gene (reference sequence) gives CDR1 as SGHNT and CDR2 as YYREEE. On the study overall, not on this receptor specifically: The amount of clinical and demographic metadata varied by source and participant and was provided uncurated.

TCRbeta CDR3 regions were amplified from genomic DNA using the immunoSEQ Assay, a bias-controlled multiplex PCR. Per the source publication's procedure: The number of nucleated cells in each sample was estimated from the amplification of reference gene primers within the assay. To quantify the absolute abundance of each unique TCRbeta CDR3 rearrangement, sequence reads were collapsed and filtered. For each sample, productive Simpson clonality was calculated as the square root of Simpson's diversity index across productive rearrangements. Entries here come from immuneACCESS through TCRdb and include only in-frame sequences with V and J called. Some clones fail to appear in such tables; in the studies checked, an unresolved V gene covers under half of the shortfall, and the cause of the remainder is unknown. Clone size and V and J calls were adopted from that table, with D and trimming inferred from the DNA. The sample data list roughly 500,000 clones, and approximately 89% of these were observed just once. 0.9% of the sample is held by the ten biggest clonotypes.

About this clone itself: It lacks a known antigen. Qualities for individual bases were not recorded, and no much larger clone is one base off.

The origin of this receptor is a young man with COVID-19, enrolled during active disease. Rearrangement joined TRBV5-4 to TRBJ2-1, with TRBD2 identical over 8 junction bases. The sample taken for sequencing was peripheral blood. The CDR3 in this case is CASSQTGTSNYEQFF. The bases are TGTGCCAGCAGTCAGACCGGGACTAGTAATTATGAGCAGTTCTTC.